The 25 T cell receptor beta chains listed next were all sequenced from one sample in a study of blood T cell repertoires in COVID-19. Profiling relied on immunoSEQ multiplex PCR, and the TCRdb table lists in-frame clones only, not all of them. The data contain roughly 500,000 clones, approximately 86% of them singletons. Input material: PBMCs or T cells enriched from blood (not recorded which). These receptors originate from a woman aged 60-70 years who had recovered from COVID-19.

The rearrangement joins TRBV3-1 (or the pseudogene TRBV3-2) to TRBJ1-2, with D unclear. The CDR3 extends over 13 amino acids. CDR1 is LGHDT and CDR2 is YNNKEL in the germline V gene (reference sequence). Trimming shortened V by 3 bases and J by 2 bases, and 7 bases separated the two germline ends. DNA for the CDR3: TGTGCCAGCAGCCACGGAGGGAACTATGGCTACACCTTC. This gives the protein CASSHGGNYGYTF.

The chain employs TRBV7-8 and TRBJ2-1; D remains ambiguous. Per the germline V gene, CDR1 is SGHVS and CDR2 is FQNEAQ. The CDR3 length is 16 residues. V lost 0 bases, J lost 4 bases, and 13 bases lay in between. CDR3 DNA: TGTGCCAGCAGCTTAGCAAGCAAAATTGCTTACAATGAGCAGTTCTTC. Amino acid sequence: CASSLASKIAYNEQFF.

This clone has just one count. V usage is TRBV6-2 or TRBV6-3 and J usage is TRBJ1-5; 7 bases are a match to TRBD1. This CDR3 region has 18 residues. CDR1 is MNHEY, CDR2 SVGEGT, per germline. The V gene end was trimmed by 2 bases and the J gene end by 5 bases; junction bases not matched to a gene: 15. The CDR3 protein is CASSYAGGRGMKHQPQHF. The CDR3 coding sequence is TGTGCCAGCAGTTACGCGGGAGGCAGGGGGATGAAACATCAGCCCCAGCATTTT.

V gene TRBV23-1 combines with J gene TRBJ2-7; a possible D gene is TRBD2 (6 bases). Being an ORF, TRBV23-1 has a function that is uncertain. V lost 3 bases and J 7 bases, leaving 31 bases between the germline ends. This CDR3 has 19 residues. The CDR3 nucleotides read TGCGCCAGCAGTCATGGTATTCCACTCTGCCCGGGACGCGGAGGGGAGCAGTACGTC. Amino acids: CASSHGIPLCPGRGGEQYV.

This rearrangement joins TRBV11-2 to TRBJ2-1; 7 nucleotides agree with TRBD2. The CDR3 is 15 residues long. Germline values: CDR1 SGHAT, CDR2 FQNNGV. The trim removed 5 bases at V and 8 bases at J, leaving 12 bases unmatched. The CDR3 here is CASSPWVTSRDEQFF. In DNA form, the CDR3 reads TGTGCCAGCAGCCCATGGGTGACTAGCAGGGATGAGCAGTTCTTC.

This clone was counted a few times. V gene TRBV2 combines with J gene TRBJ1-3; maybe TRBD1 (5 bases). CDR1 is SNHLY and CDR2 is FYNNEI in the germline V gene. The CDR3 is 14 residues long. The V and J ends lost 11 bases and 2 bases respectively, with 16 bases between them. DNA for the CDR3: TGTGCCTCTGAGGAGGGGAAGGCTGGAAACACCATATATTTT. This translates into CASEEGKAGNTIYF.

The CDR3 nucleotides read TGTGCCAGCAGTGTGGTAACAGGGCGGGACACCGGGGAGCTGTTTTTT. It is translated as CASSVVTGRDTGELFF. The V call is TRBV6-1, the J call TRBJ2-2; a weak D match, TRBD1 (6 bases). Germline loops: CDR1 MNHNS, CDR2 SASEGT. This CDR3 comprises 16 residues. The V end lost 4 bases, the J end lost 3 bases, and 15 bases lay between the germline ends.

The J gene is TRBJ1-2, the V gene TRBV13; D may be TRBD1 (6 bases). The CDR3 has 14 amino acids. Germline CDR1 and CDR2: PRHDT and FYEKMQ (reference sequence). Between the trimmed V and J ends, which lost 5 bases and 2 bases, there was a span of 12 bases. CDR3 coding DNA: TGTGCCAGCAGCCGCCGGGGGGCGAACTATGGCTACACCTTC. It yields the protein CASSRRGANYGYTF.

The rearrangement links TRBV24-1 to TRBJ2-2; 8 bases are shared with TRBD1. Germline values: CDR1 KGHDR, CDR2 SFDVKD. V trimming: 5 bases; J trimming: 7 bases; junction bases outside the gene matches: 11. CDR3 length: 16 residues. The CDR3 coding sequence is TGTGCCACCAGTGTCGGACAGGGAATTATCAGCGGGGAGCTGTTTTTT. Translation: CATSVGQGIISGELFF.

The chain uses TRBV14 and TRBJ1-4; 9 nucleotides line up with TRBD1. Looked up from germline, CDR1 is SGHDN and CDR2 is FVKESK. With 1 base clipped from V and 11 bases from J, the junction kept 8 bases outside the gene matches. The CDR3 is 15 amino acids. In DNA, the CDR3 is TGTGCCAGCAGCCAAGCGGGGACAGGGCCTGGGAAACTGTTTTTT. Its translation: CASSQAGTGPGKLFF.

This rearrangement joins TRBV19 to TRBJ1-5; D ambiguous. Germline CDR1 reads LNHDA; CDR2 reads SQIVND (reference sequence). The CDR3 has 20 residues. V lost 8 bases and J lost 5, with 34 bases in between. Written as DNA, the CDR3 is TGTGCCAGTGATGAGGGTGCACACCCGCCGGGTTTCCCGCCAGATCAGCCCCAGCATTTT. Its translation is CASDEGAHPPGFPPDQPQHF.

The genes are TRBV18 and TRBJ1-1, with 9 nucleotides matching TRBD1. Germline CDR1 KGHSH, CDR2 LQKENI. The V gene end was trimmed by 5 bases and the J gene end by 4 bases; junction bases not matched to a gene: 2. The CDR3 sequence is 13 residues long. CDR3 sequence (DNA): TGTGCCAGCTCAGAGGACAGGGGCACTGAAGCTTTCTTT. Its protein product is CASSEDRGTEAFF.

J is TRBJ2-2 and V is TRBV28; a weak D match, TRBD2 (6 bases). The V gene lost 2 bases and the J gene lost 0 bases, with 16 bases spanning the gap. CDR3 size: 18 residues. Germline CDR1 and CDR2: MDHEN and SYDVKM. In DNA, the CDR3 is TGTGCCAGCAGTTTAATAGGGTTAGGGACTTCGAACACCGGGGAGCTGTTTTTT. Protein: CASSLIGLGTSNTGELFF.

CDR3 sequence reads: CASSRGIVNTIYF. The CDR3 DNA is TGTGCCAGCTCTCGGGGGATAGTCAACACCATATATTTT. This chain uses TRBV12-3 or TRBV12-4 with TRBJ1-3; maybe TRBD1 (5 bases). Deletions cut 8 bases from V and 7 bases from J, with 15 bases between. The CDR3 sequence is 13 residues long.

This chain connects TRBV21-1 to TRBJ2-3; the table's D call, TRBD1, was not checked against the DNA. TRBV21-1 is a documented pseudogene. The CDR3 contains 18 residues. CDR3 sequence (DNA): TGTGCCAGCAGCAAATGTACCCACAGGGATGGGGGCACAGATACGCAGTATTTT. Translated, it gives CASSKCTHRDGGTDTQYF.

The V call is TRBV7-9, the J call TRBJ2-5, with D possibly TRBD1 on 5 matching bases. This CDR3 has 15 amino acids. V was clipped by 1 base and J by 4 bases, with 13 bases between them. The V gene's germline CDR1 is SEHNR and CDR2 FQNEAQ (reference sequence). CDR3 amino acids: CASSLGGQATETQYF. The CDR3 DNA reads TGTGCCAGCAGCTTAGGGGGCCAGGCGACAGAGACCCAGTACTTC.

The chain employs TRBV5-4 and TRBJ2-7; D perhaps matches TRBD1 (6 bases). The germline CDR1 and CDR2 sequences are SGHNT and YYREEE (reference sequence). This CDR3 is 13 amino acids long. Trimming took 4 bases from V and 3 from J, leaving 11 bases between them. DNA of the CDR3: TGTGCCAGCAGCCACCAAGGGGGCTACGAGCAGTACTTC. Translating it yields CASSHQGGYEQYF.

V and J are TRBV5-1 and TRBJ2-2, with D unresolved. This CDR3 has 17 amino acids. V shed 4 bases and J shed 0 bases, with 16 bases lying between them. CDR1 is SGHRS and CDR2 is YFSETQ in the germline V gene. The CDR3: CASSISRFFANTGELFF. CDR3 in DNA: TGCGCCAGCAGCATATCCCGGTTCTTCGCGAACACCGGGGAGCTGTTTTTT.

The rearrangement uses TRBV18 and TRBJ2-2, with D possibly matching TRBD2 (6 bases). CDR1 and CDR2 from the germline V gene are KGHSH and LQKENI. V was pared by 1 base and J by 2 bases, with 14 bases between. This CDR3 has 17 residues. The CDR3: CASSPLAYGGNTGELFF. For the CDR3, the DNA is TGTGCCAGCTCACCACTGGCTTACGGGGGAAACACCGGGGAGCTGTTTTTT.

Written as DNA, the CDR3 is TGTGCCATCAGTGTATCCACGGGGGAGAACACCGGGGAGCTGTTTTTT. Amino acids: CAISVSTGENTGELFF. V usage is TRBV10-3 and J usage is TRBJ2-2, with a possible D match to TRBD2 (6 bases). The V end was cut by 4 bases, the J end by 1 base, with 13 bases between. The CDR3 runs 16 residues. Looked up from germline, CDR1 is ENHRY and CDR2 is SYGVKD.

The chain joins TRBV5-4 to TRBJ1-6; D ambiguous. Trimming pared 2 bases from V and 0 bases from J, leaving 12 bases between. The germline CDR1 and CDR2 sequences are SGHNT and YYREEE (reference sequence). This CDR3 spans 17 amino acids. CDR3: CASSFDQGGSYNSPLHF. The CDR3 nucleotides are TGTGCCAGCAGCTTTGATCAAGGAGGCTCCTATAATTCACCCCTCCACTTT. The variable domain in full, with the rest retrieved from reference TRBV5-4 and TRBJ1-6, is ETGVTQSPTHLIKTRGQQVTLRCSSQSGHNTVSWYQQALGQGPQFIFQYYREEENGRGNFPPRFSGLQFPNYSSELNVNALELDDSALYLCASSFDQGGSYNSPLHFGNGTRLTVT.

As DNA, the CDR3 is TGTGCCAGCAGTGTCGGGACAGGGAACTATGGCTACACCTTC. It specifies CASSVGTGNYGYTF. V gene TRBV28 combines with J gene TRBJ1-2, with TRBD1 matching 9 bases. This CDR3 spans 14 amino acids. Germline CDR1 is MDHEN and CDR2 is SYDVKM. V was clipped by 5 bases and J by 2 bases; unmatched bases: 3.

V is TRBV11-3 and J is TRBJ2-1; D unresolved. This CDR3 is 16 amino acids long. The V end was cut by 5 bases, the J end by 5 bases, with 19 bases between. Germline V gene data show CDR1 as SGHNT and CDR2 as YENEEA. In DNA, the CDR3 is TGTGCCAGCAGCCCCCCCCGATCCCCCGAGGACAATGAGCAGTTCTTC. This gives the protein CASSPPRSPEDNEQFF.

This clone has only one observation. The chain has TRBV4-2 and TRBJ1-5; D perhaps matches TRBD1 (5 bases). Germline V gene data show CDR1 as LGHNA and CDR2 as YNFKEQ. The V end lost 2 bases, the J end lost 6 bases, and 11 bases lay between the germline ends. The CDR3 is made up of 14 amino acids. This CDR3 reads CASSQSRGTQPQHF. CDR3 in DNA: TGTGCCAGCAGCCAATCGCGGGGGACTCAGCCCCAGCATTTT.

The chain has TRBV25-1 and TRBJ2-3, with a weak D call TRBD1 (5 bases). Per germline, CDR1 MGHDK and CDR2 SYGVNS. The length of the CDR3 is 15 residues. V was trimmed by 3 bases and J by 2 bases, leaving 12 bases between them. CDR3 DNA sequence: TGTGCCAGCAGTGAGGGGCTCCTTTACACAGATACGCAGTATTTT. It encodes CASSEGLLYTDTQYF. The full variable domain, in which reference TRBV25-1 and TRBJ2-3 provide the parts outside the CDR3, is EADIYQTPRYLVIGTGKKITLECSQTMGHDKMYWYQQDPGMELHLIHYSYGVNSTEKGDLSSESTVSRIRTEHFPLTLESARPSHTSQYLCASSEGLLYTDTQYFGPGTRLTVL.